Following are 31 T cell receptor beta chains from one sample sequenced in a study of T cells in Graves' hyperthyroidism and ophthalmopathy (dated by TCRdb to the late 2010s). Library generation was performed with multiplex PCR. This sample was sequenced with an Illumina HiSeq 2000. Amplification of TCR beta CDR3 regions was carried out from RNA transcripts. For the first round of RT-PCR on the TCR CDR3, the HTBI primer set was used together with the Qiagen OneStep RT-PCR kit. TCRdb redid the processing of the public reads, applying fastp at Q25 and MiXCR, and retained in-frame beta chains. Identical CDR3 protein sequences are pooled into one entry, listed with their most common genes and DNA. Recorded for this sample are about 610,000 distinct CDR3 sequences; roughly 16% of them occurred a single time. Around 3.5% of the sample belongs to the ten largest clones. Sequencing was carried out using blood. The receptor set was obtained from a woman aged 40 to 49 with Graves' ophthalmopathy.

This clonotype was recorded many times. For the CDR3, the DNA is TGTGCCAGCAGTTTCAGGGGGCTTGGGGCCAACGTCCTGACTTTC. Amino acid sequence: CASSFRGLGANVLTF. The rearrangement joins TRBV27 to TRBJ2-6, with 8 nucleotides matching TRBD1. The V gene's germline CDR1 is MNHEY and CDR2 SMNVEV (reference sequence). V shed 3 bases and J 3 bases; nucleotides not matched to a gene: 1. This CDR3 has 15 amino acids.

The sample holds many counts of this clonotype. The chain uses TRBV5-1 and TRBJ1-1; 7 bases fit TRBD1. Trimming removed 2 bases from V and 2 bases from J; junction bases left unmatched: 9. In germline, CDR1 is SGHRS, CDR2 YFSETQ. CDR3 length: 16 residues. Here the CDR3 DNA reads TGCGCCAGCAGCTTTTCCCCCGGGACAGTCAACACTGAAGCTTTCTTT. Protein product: CASSFSPGTVNTEAFF.

This clonotype was found many times. The chain is built from TRBV30 and TRBJ1-2, with 10 nucleotides matching TRBD1. The CDR3 covers 13 residues. With V trimmed by 3 bases and J by 8 bases, 6 bases remained unmatched. Germline CDR1 reads GTSNPN; CDR2 reads SVGIG (reference sequence). The CDR3 loop reads CAWRGDRGRGYTF. The CDR3 region has the DNA TGTGCCTGGAGGGGCGACAGGGGGCGAGGCTACACCTTC.

This clonotype was found many times. CDR3 coding DNA: TGTGCCAGCAAACCGGCGACGGACGGGGTGTATGGCTACACCTTC. Residues: CASKPATDGVYGYTF. The chain is built from TRBV6-1 and TRBJ1-2; D is ambiguous. CDR1 is MNHNS and CDR2 is SASEGT in the germline V gene. The V end was cut by 7 bases, the J end by 5 bases, with 20 bases between. This CDR3 contains 15 residues.

This clonotype was detected only a few times. V and J are TRBV2 and TRBJ1-1; D might be TRBD1 (5 bases). Deletions cut 8 bases from V and 7 bases from J, with 23 bases between. The CDR3 consists of 15 residues. Germline V gives CDR1 SNHLY, CDR2 FYNNEI. CDR3 sequence: CASLLRGGEFGEAFF. CDR3 DNA sequence: TGTGCCAGCCTCCTGAGAGGAGGGGAGTTTGGTGAAGCTTTCTTT.

This clonotype appeared many times. The chain is built from TRBV29-1 and TRBJ1-1; D is undetermined. V was trimmed by 4 bases and J by 3 bases, leaving 15 bases between them. The CDR3 has 14 amino acids. Germline V gives CDR1 SQVTM, CDR2 ANQGSEA. The CDR3 DNA reads TGCAGCGTTGGAGCCACGGGGTTCTACACTGAAGCTTTCTTT. It translates to CSVGATGFYTEAFF.

This clonotype was seen repeatedly, ten times or more. The V and J genes are TRBV11-2 and TRBJ2-1; D is uncertain. Trimming left V 5 bases short and J 8 bases short, with 10 bases between. CDR1 is SGHAT, CDR2 FQNNGV, per germline. The CDR3 totals 12 residues. This CDR3 reads CASSAIFDEQFF. Here the CDR3 DNA reads TGTGCCAGCAGCGCTATTTTCGATGAGCAGTTCTTC.

J is TRBJ2-5 and V is TRBV2; D is possibly TRBD1 or TRBD2 (5 bases each). Trimming cost V 6 bases and J 10 bases, with 18 bases left between them. Germline CDR1 SNHLY, CDR2 FYNNEI. The CDR3 length is 13 residues. The CDR3 DNA reads as TGTGCCAGCAGGCCGGACACCCTGAGGGGCCAGTACTTC. It yields the protein CASRPDTLRGQYF.

This clonotype was recorded many times. The chain combines TRBV7-9 with TRBJ2-7; 7 bases are a match to TRBD1. J lost 2 bases, V lost 7 bases, and 5 bases had no gene match. The germline V gene has CDR1 SEHNR and CDR2 FQNEAQ (reference sequence). The CDR3 has 13 residues. The CDR3 DNA sequence: TGTGCCAGCAACGGGGACAGAGCCTACGAGCAGTACTTC. Translating it yields CASNGDRAYEQYF.

The rearrangement uses TRBV29-1 and TRBJ1-2; tentatively, D is TRBD1 (6 bases). Germline V gene data show CDR1 as SQVTM and CDR2 as ANQGSEA. The germline V and J ends were trimmed by 3 bases and 6 bases, with 11 bases remaining between them. The CDR3 contains 12 residues. Here the CDR3 reads CSVDERGDGYTF. The CDR3 nucleotides read TGCAGCGTTGACGAAAGGGGGGATGGCTACACCTTC.

In its sample, this clonotype was seen many times. This chain links TRBV20-1 with TRBJ2-5, with TRBD2 matching over 8 bases. This CDR3 is built from 15 residues. CDR1 is DFQATT, CDR2 SNEGSKA, per germline (reference sequence). With V trimmed by 6 bases and J by 5 bases, 14 bases remained unmatched. DNA for the CDR3: TGCAGTGCCAGAAACACCGGGACTAGAGGCGAGACCCAGTACTTC. Residues: CSARNTGTRGETQYF.

There are many counts of this clonotype. This rearrangement joins TRBV2 to TRBJ1-1, with TRBD1 as a possible D gene (6 bases). The CDR3 is made up of 15 amino acids. V gave up 5 bases and J gave up 3 bases, with 16 bases separating them. CDR1 SNHLY and CDR2 FYNNEI come from the germline V gene. CDR3 nucleotide sequence: TGTGCCAGCAGTATGGGTAGAAAGGGGGACACTGAAGCTTTCTTT. It yields the protein CASSMGRKGDTEAFF.

This clonotype was seen many times. This chain connects TRBV2 to TRBJ1-2; maybe TRBD1 (5 bases). Between the trimmed V and J ends, which lost 1 base and 3 bases, there was a span of 9 bases. This CDR3 region has 14 residues. CDR1 and CDR2 from the germline V gene are SNHLY and FYNNEI. The CDR3 is CASSEEGNDYGYTF. CDR3 bases: TGTGCCAGCAGTGAAGAGGGGAATGACTATGGCTACACCTTC.

At least ten counts were recorded for this clonotype. V and J are TRBV7-6 and TRBJ2-7; 14 bases are shared with TRBD2. CDR3 size: 18 residues. Germline V lookup: CDR1 SGHVS, CDR2 FNYEAQ. J lost 5 bases, V lost 0 bases, and 9 bases had no gene match. The CDR3 DNA reads as TGTGCCAGCAGCTTAGCGACACCGGGACTAGCGGGAGTTGACGAGCAGTACTTC. Translation: CASSLATPGLAGVDEQYF.

In this sample, this clonotype turned up many times. The chain combines TRBV6-6 with TRBJ1-6; D unclear. The CDR3 is made up of 15 amino acids. Germline V gene lookup returns CDR1 MNHNY and CDR2 SVGAGI (reference sequence). Trimming took off 2 bases at V and 9 bases at J, with 14 bases between the two ends. The CDR3 sequence is CASSYEAVSGSPLHF. The CDR3, as DNA: TGTGCCAGCAGTTACGAGGCAGTCAGCGGTTCACCCCTCCACTTT.

This clonotype has just a few counts. The chain is built from TRBV12-3 or TRBV12-4 and TRBJ1-3; tentatively, D is TRBD1 (5 bases). Trimming stripped 11 bases from V and 1 base from J, with 15 bases between. The CDR3 length is 14 residues. DNA of the CDR3: TGTGCCTGGTGGCAGGGTGTATCTGGAAACACCATATATTTT. Residues: CAWWQGVSGNTIYF.

This clonotype was picked up a small number of times. The chain employs TRBV6-2 or TRBV6-3 and TRBJ2-1; D assignment may be TRBD1 or TRBD2 (7 bases each). The CDR3 spans 15 residues. The V and J ends lost 8 bases and 6 bases respectively, with 20 bases between them. Germline V gene lookup returns CDR1 MNHEY and CDR2 SVGEGT. The CDR3 reads CASVLSGGGLNEQFF. The CDR3 DNA reads as TGTGCCAGCGTTCTATCAGGGGGGGGGCTCAATGAGCAGTTCTTC.

Turning to this clonotype: One base away lies a much larger clone, so this may be a sequencing read error. This chain joins TRBV3-1 and TRBJ2-2, with no clear D. Trimming took 3 bases from V and 3 from J, leaving 8 bases between them. Germline loops: CDR1 LGHDT, CDR2 YNNKEL (reference sequence). The CDR3 length is 14 residues. The CDR3, as DNA: TGTGCCAGCAGCCAGCACACCGACACCGGGGAGCTGTTTTTT. Translating gives CASSQHTDTGELFF.

The sample holds many counts of this clonotype. This rearrangement joins TRBV7-9 to TRBJ1-2; D is uncertain. Germline assignment: CDR1 SEHNR and CDR2 FQNEAQ (reference sequence). The CDR3 has 13 residues. The ends were cut back, 8 bases at V and 8 bases at J, with 18 bases in the middle. CDR3: CASSVMGNSGYTF. The CDR3 coding sequence is TGTGCCAGCTCCGTAATGGGGAACTCGGGCTACACCTTC.

The chain uses TRBV10-3 and TRBJ2-3; D might be TRBD1 (6 bases). Germline loops: CDR1 ENHRY, CDR2 SYGVKD. CDR3 size: 15 residues. Trimming took off 3 bases at V and 0 bases at J, with 10 bases between the two ends. The CDR3 DNA follows: TGTGCCATCAGTGAACAGGACAGAAGCACAGATACGCAGTATTTT. Amino acid sequence: CAISEQDRSTDTQYF.

This clonotype was detected only a few times. This chain joins TRBV5-1 and TRBJ2-3; TRBD2 aligns across 11 bases. Per germline, CDR1 SGHRS and CDR2 YFSETQ. The trim removed 7 bases at V and 5 bases at J, leaving 9 bases unmatched. This CDR3 comprises 15 residues. This CDR3 is CASALAGVVRDTQYF. The CDR3 DNA sequence: TGCGCCAGCGCACTAGCGGGAGTGGTGAGAGATACGCAGTATTTT.

This rearrangement joins TRBV20-1 to TRBJ2-3, with D unclear. The germline CDR1 and CDR2 sequences are DFQATT and SNEGSKA (reference sequence). The CDR3 is 13 amino acids. Trimming left V 0 bases short and J 6 bases short, with 10 bases between. CDR3 nucleotide sequence: TGCAGTGCTAGAGATAGAGTAGGTGATACGCAGTATTTT. Protein: CSARDRVGDTQYF.

The rearrangement links TRBV6-2 or TRBV6-3 to TRBJ2-1; 10 nucleotides line up with TRBD1. Looked up from germline, CDR1 is MNHEY and CDR2 is SVGEGT. The CDR3 covers 15 residues. The J segment lost 9 bases and the V segment lost 6 bases, leaving 11 bases of the junction unmatched. The DNA of the CDR3 is TGTGCCAGCAGCTTCTCGGGACAGGGGTGGATTGAGCAGTTCTTC. Amino acids: CASSFSGQGWIEQFF.

The rearrangement links TRBV6-1 to TRBJ2-2; TRBD2 matches 10 bases. Trimming took 3 bases from V and 1 from J; bases not matched to a gene: 11. Germline V gene lookup returns CDR1 MNHNS and CDR2 SASEGT. The CDR3 is 19 residues long. The CDR3 region has the DNA TGTGCCAGCAGTGAGCAGCCTAGCGGGAGTGTGAGGAACACCGGGGAGCTGTTTTTT. Translating gives CASSEQPSGSVRNTGELFF.

This chain links TRBV3-1 with TRBJ2-7, with a possible D match to TRBD1 (6 bases). The germline gives CDR1 LGHDT, CDR2 YNNKEL (reference sequence). With 4 bases removed from V and 2 bases from J, the gap between germline ends came to 18 bases. The CDR3 spans 16 residues. This CDR3 reads CASSRGQSPNTYEQYF. The DNA of the CDR3 is TGTGCCAGCAGCCGAGGACAGTCCCCAAACACCTACGAGCAGTACTTC.

This clonotype showed up just a few times. A much larger clone lies one base from this, so it may be a read error. The genes are TRBV6-1 and TRBJ1-1; D uncertain. V lost 8 bases and J lost 8, with 12 bases in between. The CDR3 is 11 residues long. Germline CDR1 is MNHNS and CDR2 is SASEGT. The DNA of the CDR3 is TGTGCCAGCGGTAAGCGTTCCGAAGCTTTCTTT. This translates into CASGKRSEAFF.

This clonotype was found a few times. The chain couples TRBV10-3 to TRBJ1-1; unclear D gene. CDR1 is ENHRY and CDR2 is SYGVKD in the germline V gene. This CDR3 is built from 13 residues. Trimming pared 11 bases from V and 5 bases from J, leaving 18 bases between. The CDR3 nucleotides read TGTGCCCGCTCGAGGGAGTCTGATACTGAAGCTTTCTTT. This translates into CARSRESDTEAFF.

The chain couples TRBV5-1 to TRBJ2-7, with TRBD2 matching 10 bases. V trimming: 2 bases; J trimming: 3 bases; junction bases outside the gene matches: 8. Looked up from germline, CDR1 is SGHRS and CDR2 is YFSETQ. CDR3 length: 16 residues. CDR3 bases: TGCGCCAGCAGCTTAACCCCGGGACTAGCGAACTACGAGCAGTACTTC. Translation gives CASSLTPGLANYEQYF. Combining the CDR3 with reference TRBV5-1 and TRBJ2-7 gives the whole variable domain KAGVTQTPRYLIKTRGQQVTLSCSPISGHRSVSWYQQTPGQGLQFLFEYFSETQRNKGNFPGRFSGRQFSNSRSEMNVSTLELGDSALYLCASSLTPGLANYEQYFGPGTRLTVT.

This clonotype has ten or more counts. The V and J genes are TRBV5-1 and TRBJ2-2, with 10 bases identical to TRBD2. Germline CDR1 and CDR2: SGHRS and YFSETQ. V lost 1 base to trimming and J lost 0 bases; unmatched junction nucleotides: 3. There are 17 residues in the CDR3. In DNA, the CDR3 is TGCGCCAGCAGCTTGACAGCGGGGGGGCCGAACACCGGGGAGCTGTTTTTT. Translation gives CASSLTAGGPNTGELFF.

This clonotype was observed many times. The chain joins TRBV6-1 to TRBJ2-5, with a tentative D call TRBD1 (5 bases). The CDR3 consists of 15 residues. Trimming left V 1 base short and J 4 bases short, with 13 bases between. Germline values: CDR1 MNHNS, CDR2 SASEGT. In nucleotides, the CDR3 is TGTGCCAGCAGTGAAGTTGGCAGGGTGGGAGAGACCCAGTACTTC. Translating gives CASSEVGRVGETQYF.

This clonotype was seen repeatedly, ten times or more. V gene TRBV3-1 combines with J gene TRBJ2-3; 12 nucleotides line up with TRBD2. With V trimmed by 0 bases and J by 4 bases, 8 bases remained unmatched. The CDR3 has 18 residues. Germline CDR1 reads LGHDT; CDR2 reads YNNKEL (reference sequence). The chain's CDR3 is CASSQEIGASGGADTQYF. For the CDR3, the DNA is TGTGCCAGCAGCCAAGAGATCGGGGCTAGCGGGGGGGCAGATACGCAGTATTTT.